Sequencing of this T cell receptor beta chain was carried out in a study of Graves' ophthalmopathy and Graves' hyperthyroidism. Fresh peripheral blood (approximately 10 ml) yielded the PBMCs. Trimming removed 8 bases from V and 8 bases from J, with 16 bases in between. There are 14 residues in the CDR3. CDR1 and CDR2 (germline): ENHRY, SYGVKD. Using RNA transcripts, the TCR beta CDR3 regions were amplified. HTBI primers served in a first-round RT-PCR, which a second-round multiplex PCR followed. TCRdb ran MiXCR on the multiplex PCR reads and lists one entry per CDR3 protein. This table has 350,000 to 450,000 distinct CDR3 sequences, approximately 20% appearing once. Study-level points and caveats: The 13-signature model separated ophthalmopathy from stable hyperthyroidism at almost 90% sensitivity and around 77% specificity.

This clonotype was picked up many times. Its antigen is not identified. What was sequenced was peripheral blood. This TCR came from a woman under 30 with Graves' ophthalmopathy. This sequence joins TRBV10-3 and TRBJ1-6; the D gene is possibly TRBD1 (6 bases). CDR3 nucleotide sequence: TGTGCCATCGGGATGGGATACAGGGATTCACCCCTCCACTTT. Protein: CAIGMGYRDSPLHF.